The sequence of this TCR beta chain was determined in a study of control samples from healthy donors and cancer patients. Per germline, CDR1 MNHNS and CDR2 SASEGT. Trimming removed 3 bases from V and 0 bases from J, with 12 bases in between. CDR3 length equals 15 residues. This clone has more than one count but fewer than ten. Using immunoSEQ multiplex PCR, the repertoire was profiled, and TCRdb retains in-frame clones only, with some absent. Of tens of thousands of clones listed, roughly nine tenths were seen once; the top ten hold over 12%. The TCR comes from a man aged 60 to 75 with head and neck cancer. The rearrangement uses TRBV6-1 and TRBJ2-7, with D possibly TRBD1 on 6 matching bases. Sequenced material: PBMCs. The CDR3 bases are TGTGCCAGCAGTGACGGACAGACAAGCTCCTACGAGCAGTACTTC. Its translation is CASSDGQTSSYEQYF.